Each of the 22 T cell receptor beta chains below was sequenced from the same sample in a study of cytomegalovirus exposure and HLA in healthy donors. This PCR relied on a set of 60 Vbeta primers and 13 Jbeta primers. This table comes from immunoSEQ multiplex PCR, and its TCRdb copy is limited to in-frame clones, with some not included. Among about 140,000 clones listed, approximately 78% were seen once. The sample comprised PBMCs. These receptors came from a man younger than 30 in good health and CMV-seropositive.

The chain employs TRBV4-2 and TRBJ2-2, with 8 bases that match TRBD2. Losses at the gene ends were 0 bases for V and 3 bases for J; bases not matched to a gene: 6. Germline CDR1 and CDR2: LGHNA and YNFKEQ. This CDR3 is built from 17 residues. CDR3 sequence (DNA): TGTGCCAGCAGCCAAGATTGGAAGCGGGGGTACACCGGGGAGCTGTTTTTT. Translation gives CASSQDWKRGYTGELFF.

V is TRBV28 and J is TRBJ1-2, with D possibly being TRBD1 (5 bases). This CDR3 comprises 14 residues. Germline CDR1 MDHEN, CDR2 SYDVKM. V lost 6 bases and J 0 bases, leaving 11 bases between the germline ends. The DNA of the CDR3 is TGTGCCAGCAGAATGACAGCTCCTAACTATGGCTACACCTTC. Translation gives CASRMTAPNYGYTF.

The chain carries TRBV6-6 and TRBJ1-1; 9 bases align to TRBD1. Trimming took 6 bases from V and 4 from J; bases not matched to a gene: 9. There are 15 residues in the CDR3. Germline V lookup: CDR1 MNHNY, CDR2 SVGAGI (reference sequence). The CDR3 protein is CASSPRTGVVTEAFF. In DNA form, the CDR3 reads TGTGCCAGCAGCCCTCGGACAGGGGTGGTCACTGAAGCTTTCTTT.

The chain carries TRBV10-2 and TRBJ2-5, with D tentatively TRBD1 (6 bases). V lost 7 bases, J lost 5 bases, and 14 bases lay in between. In germline, CDR1 is WSHSY, CDR2 SAAADI. The length of the CDR3 is 13 residues. The CDR3 loop reads CASKRQGWETQYF. The CDR3 region has the DNA TGCGCCAGCAAGAGGCAGGGGTGGGAGACCCAGTACTTC.

This chain joins TRBV7-6 and TRBJ2-3; 9 positions match TRBD2. V lost 5 bases to trimming and J lost 3 bases; unmatched junction nucleotides: 12. Looked up from germline, CDR1 is SGHVS and CDR2 is FNYEAQ. The CDR3 length is 17 residues. The CDR3: CASSKGTLAGSTDTQYF. CDR3 in DNA: TGTGCCAGCAGCAAAGGGACGCTAGCGGGATCTACAGATACGCAGTATTTT.

The gene calls are TRBV7-8 and TRBJ2-2, with TRBD2 matching over 10 bases. The CDR3 extends over 16 amino acids. Germline lookup yields CDR1 SGHVS and CDR2 FQNEAQ. The V and J ends lost 6 bases and 1 base, in that order; junction bases with no gene match: 5. CDR3 nucleotides: TGTGCCAGCAGGAATATAGCGGGAGGGAACACCGGGGAGCTGTTTTTT. This gives the protein CASRNIAGGNTGELFF.

V is TRBV6-5 and J is TRBJ2-5, with 10 positions matching TRBD2. CDR3 length: 13 amino acids. After removal of 5 bases from V and 4 bases from J, the junction contained 1 base not matched to a gene. The V gene's germline CDR1 is MNHEY and CDR2 SVGAGI. The CDR3 DNA sequence: TGTGCCAGCAGTGTAGCGGGAGGAGAGACCCAGTACTTC. This translates into CASSVAGGETQYF.

The chain links TRBV7-2 to TRBJ2-7, with 8 bases aligning to TRBD1. The V segment lost 6 bases and the J segment 0 bases; nucleotides outside the gene matches: 4. Germline loops: CDR1 SGHTA, CDR2 FQGNSA. The CDR3 is made up of 14 amino acids. The CDR3 protein is CASSRQGSSYEQYF. The CDR3 coding sequence is TGTGCCAGCAGTAGACAGGGGAGCTCCTACGAGCAGTACTTC.

The chain links TRBV4-1 to TRBJ2-7; 7 bases map to TRBD1. The V gene end was trimmed by 2 bases and the J gene end by 0 bases; junction bases not matched to a gene: 7. This CDR3 contains 16 residues. Germline V gives CDR1 MGHRA, CDR2 YSYEKL. CDR3 residues: CASSQPTGESSYEQYF. In DNA form, the CDR3 reads TGCGCCAGCAGCCAACCCACAGGGGAGAGCTCCTACGAGCAGTACTTC.

This sequence joins TRBV10-2 and TRBJ1-5, with no clear D. Trimming took off 6 bases at V and 5 bases at J, with 11 bases between the two ends. Germline values: CDR1 WSHSY, CDR2 SAAADI. The CDR3 contains 13 residues. The CDR3 sequence is CASSPGIYQPQHF. The CDR3 DNA is TGCGCCAGCAGCCCAGGAATCTATCAGCCCCAGCATTTT.

V gene TRBV27 combines with J gene TRBJ2-7, with D perhaps matching TRBD2 (6 bases). The CDR3 is 14 residues long. V was clipped by 3 bases and J by 6 bases, with 15 bases between them. Per germline, CDR1 MNHEY and CDR2 SMNVEV (reference sequence). The CDR3 is CASSFGWERAEQYF. CDR3 bases: TGTGCCAGCAGTTTTGGTTGGGAGCGGGCCGAGCAGTACTTC.

J is TRBJ2-7 and V is TRBV5-4; 7 positions match TRBD2. V dropped 2 bases and J dropped 0; count of bases not matched to a gene: 5. CDR3 length: 15 amino acids. The V gene's germline CDR1 is SGHNT and CDR2 YYREEE (reference sequence). The chain's CDR3 is CASSFGAGASYEQYF. CDR3 bases: TGTGCCAGCAGCTTTGGTGCGGGAGCCTCCTACGAGCAGTACTTC.

This clone was seen just once. The chain has TRBV10-2 and TRBJ2-7; TRBD2 matches 8 bases. The V gene end was trimmed by 2 bases and the J gene end by 4 bases; junction bases not matched to a gene: 10. From germline, CDR1 is WSHSY and CDR2 SAAADI. The CDR3 runs 16 residues. Written as DNA, the CDR3 is TGCGCCAGCAGTGAGGCACGGGTAGCGGGAAGGTACGAGCAGTACTTC. Protein product: CASSEARVAGRYEQYF.

This clone was recorded only once. This chain joins TRBV5-1 and TRBJ2-1; 8 bases agree with TRBD2. The CDR3 is made up of 17 amino acids. V lost 0 bases to trimming and J lost 8 bases; unmatched junction nucleotides: 13. In germline, CDR1 is SGHRS, CDR2 YFSETQ. DNA for the CDR3: TGCGCCAGCAGCTTGGGCGGTCTAGCGGGCCCCAGGGATGAGCAGTTCTTC. Translation: CASSLGGLAGPRDEQFF. The full variable domain, in which reference TRBV5-1 and TRBJ2-1 provide the parts outside the CDR3, is KAGVTQTPRYLIKTRGQQVTLSCSPISGHRSVSWYQQTPGQGLQFLFEYFSETQRNKGNFPGRFSGRQFSNSRSEMNVSTLELGDSALYLCASSLGGLAGPRDEQFFGPGTRLTVL.

This clone was observed once. V is TRBV27 and J is TRBJ1-4; D is possibly TRBD1 (6 bases). Germline lookup yields CDR1 MNHEY and CDR2 SMNVEV (reference sequence). The CDR3 has 16 amino acids. V lost 5 bases and J 0 bases, leaving 13 bases between the germline ends. The CDR3 loop is CASSISGVPTNEKLFF. CDR3 nucleotides: TGTGCCAGCAGTATTTCAGGGGTCCCAACTAATGAAAAACTGTTTTTT.

The V gene is TRBV5-1, the J gene TRBJ1-1; unclear D gene. The CDR3 consists of 15 residues. Germline CDR1 is SGHRS and CDR2 is YFSETQ. Trimming cost V 4 bases and J 3 bases, with 16 bases left between them. CDR3 sequence reads: CASSTTNVPYTEAFF. CDR3 DNA: TGCGCCAGCAGCACAACTAATGTCCCCTACACTGAAGCTTTCTTT. The full variable domain, its missing parts supplied by reference TRBV5-1 and TRBJ1-1, is KAGVTQTPRYLIKTRGQQVTLSCSPISGHRSVSWYQQTPGQGLQFLFEYFSETQRNKGNFPGRFSGRQFSNSRSEMNVSTLELGDSALYLCASSTTNVPYTEAFFGQGTRLTVV.

V and J are TRBV30 and TRBJ1-5; 9 bases match TRBD1. Germline-derived CDR1 and CDR2 are GTSNPN and SVGIG (reference sequence). Unmatched junction bases numbered 11, after V lost 7 bases and J lost 7 bases. CDR3 length equals 14 residues. The chain's CDR3 is CASSRDRVDQPQHF. CDR3 in DNA: TGTGCCTCCTCCCGGGACAGGGTCGACCAGCCCCAGCATTTT.

The chain is built from TRBV27 and TRBJ2-7; TRBD2 matches at 7 bases. This CDR3 spans 13 amino acids. After removal of 7 bases from V and 5 bases from J, the junction contained 8 bases not matched to a gene. CDR1 MNHEY and CDR2 SMNVEV come from the germline V gene (reference sequence). CDR3 loop: CASTPGTIDEQYF. The CDR3 DNA is TGTGCCAGCACCCCCGGGACTATCGACGAGCAGTACTTC.

The chain combines TRBV4-1 with TRBJ2-2; D possibly corresponds to TRBD1 (5 bases). V gave up 2 bases and J gave up 6 bases, with 16 bases separating them. CDR1 is MGHRA and CDR2 is YSYEKL in the germline V gene. There are 16 residues in the CDR3. The CDR3 region is CASSQFSLIGAGELFF. The CDR3, as DNA: TGCGCCAGCAGCCAATTTAGCCTTATAGGGGCCGGGGAGCTGTTTTTT.

The chain has TRBV4-1 and TRBJ2-1; perhaps TRBD2 as D (6 bases). V dropped 3 bases and J dropped 6 bases, with 21 bases sitting between them. Germline assignment: CDR1 MGHRA and CDR2 YSYEKL. CDR3 length equals 17 residues. CDR3 DNA: TGCGCCAGCAGCCACCCCCCTAGCGCTCCGATGTCCAATGAGCAGTTCTTC. Amino acids: CASSHPPSAPMSNEQFF.

The CDR3: CACIPGGNEKLFF. As DNA, the CDR3 is TGTGCCTGCATACCAGGGGGTAATGAAAAACTGTTTTTT. The V call is TRBV30, the J call TRBJ1-4; TRBD1 matches 7 bases. The length of the CDR3 is 13 residues. V dropped 6 bases and J dropped 4; count of bases not matched to a gene: 5. Per the germline V gene, CDR1 is GTSNPN and CDR2 is SVGIG (reference sequence).

The rearrangement links TRBV4-2 to TRBJ1-1; perhaps TRBD1 as D (5 bases). Germline CDR1 and CDR2: LGHNA and YNFKEQ. This CDR3 comprises 18 residues. Trimming cost V 4 bases and J 5 bases, with 26 bases left between them. CDR3 DNA sequence: TGTGCCAGCAGCCTAACTTCCGGTTGGGGGGGGTTGGAGACTGAAGCTTTCTTT. This encodes CASSLTSGWGGLETEAFF.